The 14 T cell receptor beta chains given below trace back to one sample, sequenced in a study of response to subunit inactivated influenza vaccine. TCRdb re-called the RT-PCR reads with MiXCR, one entry per CDR3 protein. The sample comprises 530,000 or so distinct CDR3 sequences, roughly 27% of which are singletons, and 1.9% rests with the top ten. Sample: CD4+ T cells sorted from PBMCs, taken around 5 days after vaccination. These receptor sequences come from a man aged 50 or older who received an inactivated influenza vaccine.

This clonotype showed up just a few times. This rearrangement joins TRBV28 to TRBJ1-2, with D maybe TRBD1 (5 bases). V gave up 6 bases and J gave up 4 bases, with 12 bases separating them. The CDR3 loop spans 13 amino acids. Per the germline V gene, CDR1 is MDHEN and CDR2 is SYDVKM. The CDR3 spells CASSRDQVYGYTF. Written as DNA, the CDR3 is TGTGCCAGCAGCCGGGACCAGGTCTATGGCTACACCTTC.

This clonotype has a count of ten or more. This sequence joins TRBV18 and TRBJ2-7; the D call may be TRBD1 or TRBD2 (5 bases each). The germline V and J ends were trimmed by 1 base and 3 bases, with 19 bases remaining between them. Germline V lookup: CDR1 KGHSH, CDR2 LQKENI. CDR3 length: 17 residues. The CDR3 nucleotides are TGTGCCAGCTCACCACTTCCATACGCCTTGGGGGTCTACGAGCAGTACTTC. Residues: CASSPLPYALGVYEQYF.

The sample holds one count of this clonotype. This chain links TRBV11-2 with TRBJ2-4; D remains ambiguous. Germline V CDR1 and CDR2: SGHAT, FQNNGV. V lost 1 base to trimming and J lost 5 bases, with 6 bases between them. The CDR3 totals 13 residues. The CDR3 coding sequence is TGTGCCAGCAGCTTAGTCCTGGAAAACATTCAGTACTTC. Translating it yields CASSLVLENIQYF.

Written as DNA, the CDR3 is TGCGCCAGCAGCCAAGTTCGAGACTCGAGCTCCTATAATTCACCCCTCCACTTT. This codes for CASSQVRDSSSYNSPLHF. The V and J genes are TRBV4-3 and TRBJ1-6; D not certain. Germline V gives CDR1 LGHNA, CDR2 YSLEER. Trimming left V 1 base short and J 0 bases short, with 13 bases between. CDR3 length: 18 residues.

V gene TRBV29-1 combines with J gene TRBJ2-7; 8 bases map to TRBD1. The CDR3 extends over 13 amino acids. CDR1 SQVTM and CDR2 ANQGSEA come from the germline V gene. V was clipped by 5 bases and J by 3 bases; unmatched bases: 6. The DNA for the CDR3 is TGCAGCGTTATCCAGGGGGCTATCTACGAGCAGTACTTC. Its translation: CSVIQGAIYEQYF.

The rearrangement uses TRBV28 and TRBJ2-5; no definite D call. Per the germline V gene, CDR1 is MDHEN and CDR2 is SYDVKM. Trimming shortened V by 1 base and J by 5 bases, and 11 bases separated the two germline ends. This CDR3 has 14 residues. The CDR3 bases are TGTGCCAGCAGTTTATCTGGGCGCCTGGAGACCCAGTACTTC. This encodes CASSLSGRLETQYF.

The chain employs TRBV9 and TRBJ2-6; tentative D call: TRBD2 (6 bases). There are 18 residues in the CDR3. Germline V gene sequence: CDR1 SGDLS, CDR2 YYNGEE. V gave up 0 bases and J gave up 0 bases, with 13 bases separating them. CDR3: CASSVAAGLISGANVLTF. CDR3 bases: TGTGCCAGCAGCGTAGCTGCGGGACTGATCTCTGGGGCCAACGTCCTGACTTTC.

The rearrangement joins TRBV29-1 to TRBJ2-1, with 7 bases fitting TRBD2. In germline, CDR1 is SQVTM, CDR2 ANQGSEA. V shed 7 bases, J shed 0 bases, and the junction held 18 bases outside the gene matches. There are 18 residues in the CDR3. This CDR3 is CSAHGASGHTSSYNEQFF. The CDR3 DNA follows: TGCAGCGCTCACGGGGCTAGCGGTCATACGAGCTCCTACAATGAGCAGTTCTTC.

This clonotype was found a few times. The chain recombines TRBV5-4 with TRBJ2-3, with TRBD2 identical over 9 bases. Germline V CDR1 and CDR2: SGHNT, YYREEE (reference sequence). The junction had 10 bases not matched to a gene; V was cut back by 4 bases and J by 4 bases. CDR3 length equals 16 residues. The CDR3 sequence: CASSLGGSGSPDTQYF. CDR3 sequence (DNA): TGTGCCAGCAGCCTAGGTGGTAGCGGGAGCCCAGATACGCAGTATTTT.

This rearrangement joins TRBV10-3 to TRBJ2-2, with 9 bases identical to TRBD1. The CDR3 contains 15 residues. V gave up 5 bases and J gave up 3 bases; unmatched junction bases: 4. Germline lookup yields CDR1 ENHRY and CDR2 SYGVKD. The CDR3 protein is CAISPGQGYTGELFF. The CDR3 DNA reads TGTGCCATCAGTCCGGGACAGGGATACACCGGGGAGCTGTTTTTT.

This clonotype was picked up a small number of times. The rearrangement links TRBV5-1 to TRBJ2-5; TRBD1 might be the D (5 bases). From germline, CDR1 is SGHRS and CDR2 YFSETQ. The V end lost 0 bases, the J end lost 3 bases, and 15 bases lay between the germline ends. CDR3 length: 16 amino acids. The CDR3 loop reads CASSLGVTAKEETQYF. CDR3 bases: TGCGCCAGCAGCTTGGGAGTGACAGCTAAAGAAGAGACCCAGTACTTC.

This clonotype has a single count. This chain connects TRBV9 to TRBJ2-3; 8 bases line up with TRBD2. J lost 8 bases, V lost 2 bases, and 10 bases had no gene match. The CDR3 length is 15 residues. Per the germline V gene, CDR1 is SGDLS and CDR2 is YYNGEE. The CDR3, as DNA: TGTGCCAGCAGCGTGACTAGCGAAGCCGTAGTTACGCAGTATTTT. This sequence encodes CASSVTSEAVVTQYF.

The chain employs TRBV5-6 and TRBJ2-5, with D perhaps given as TRBD1 or TRBD2 (5 bases each). The CDR3 is 13 amino acids. Germline V gene sequence: CDR1 SGHDT, CDR2 YYEEEE. V lost 4 bases and J 4 bases, leaving 11 bases between the germline ends. CDR3 amino acids: CASSQGPGETQYF. CDR3 in DNA: TGTGCCAGCAGCCAGGGACCCGGAGAGACCCAGTACTTC.

The chain uses TRBV3-1 and TRBJ2-5, with D perhaps TRBD2 (5 bases). This CDR3 has 11 amino acids. V was cut by 0 bases and J by 13 bases, with 9 bases left in between. The germline V gene encodes CDR1 LGHDT and CDR2 YNNKEL (reference sequence). The DNA for the CDR3 is TGTGCCAGCAGCCAAGAAACTAGTCGGTACTTC. Translated, it gives CASSQETSRYF.